This T cell receptor (beta chain) was recorded in a study of T-cell reconstitution after alpha-beta-depleted transplantation in children. General study results and limits: Day-60 TCRbeta diversity that was high in some patients was derived from surviving recipient T cells and thymic progenitors. Two months or so post-transplant, alpha-beta T cells reportedly derived from several hundred expanded graft clones.

For TCRbeta, the library was prepared with unique molecular identifiers. TCRdb reprocessed the PCR reads with MiXCR, giving one entry per CDR3 protein. In the table there are about 980,000 distinct CDR3 sequences, about 29% of which are singletons. Looked up from germline, CDR1 is SGHKS and CDR2 is YYEKEE (reference sequence). The length of the CDR3 is 13 residues. Trimming cost V 2 bases and J 1 base, with 6 bases left between them. Ten or more counts support this clonotype. Its matching antigen is unknown. Sequenced material: PBMCs, mostly from graft donor cells, taken 360 days after TCRalphabeta/CD19-depleted stem cell transplant. The chain combines TRBV5-5 with TRBJ1-2; D is possibly TRBD1 (5 bases). This clonotype was obtained from a boy in the first two years of life who had a stem cell transplant for SCID, so the T cells may come from the graft donor. The CDR3 nucleotides are TGTGCCAGCAGCTTAGGGGATAACTATGGCTACACCTTC. Its protein product is CASSLGDNYGYTF.